Listed below are T cell receptor beta chains from one sample, sequenced in a study of a mutant IDH1 vaccine in newly diagnosed glioma. These receptors' antigens are unknown. The data were produced by immunoSEQ multiplex PCR, yet TCRdb's version contains in-frame clones alone and is incomplete. The sample holds about 55,000 clones, 76% seen once. This specimen was PBMCs, taken from a glioma patient whose treatment included an IDH1 peptide vaccine. The source of these receptors is a middle-aged woman with glioma. Some clones in this sample may be carry-over from other donors' samples. Each CDR3 is given with its conserved first and last residue. Fields, in order: V gene, J gene, CDR3 protein.

TRBV2	TRBJ1-2	CASSETLLRGYGYTF
TRBV6-5	TRBJ1-2	CASSYTGTANYGYTF
TRBV7-2	TRBJ1-5	CASARSGGNQPQHF
TRBV7-8	TRBJ1-4	CASSPDLRDGANEKLFF
TRBV15	TRBJ1-2	CATSRDSKGFYGYTF
TRBV2	TRBJ2-1	CASTLTSGTETNEQFF
TRBV18	TRBJ1-6	CASSPTVPNSPLHF
TRBV27	TRBJ2-5	CASSDRGIWETQYF
TRBV14	TRBJ1-1	CASSLGGNTEAFF
TRBV2	TRBJ1-1	CATFTRNTEAFF
TRBV7-9	TRBJ1-6	CASSSPGASNSPLHF
TRBV7-8	TRBJ2-7	CASSQRRNSYEQYF
TRBV25-1	TRBJ2-1	CASSNPPGTGLHNEQFF
TRBV25-1	TRBJ1-5	CASSEIVRQGDQPQHF
TRBV13	TRBJ1-4	CASSSRDRVEKLFF
TRBV4-3	TRBJ1-4	CASSQDRVPNEKLFF
TRBV5-1	TRBJ1-2	CASSLDGALILYGYTF